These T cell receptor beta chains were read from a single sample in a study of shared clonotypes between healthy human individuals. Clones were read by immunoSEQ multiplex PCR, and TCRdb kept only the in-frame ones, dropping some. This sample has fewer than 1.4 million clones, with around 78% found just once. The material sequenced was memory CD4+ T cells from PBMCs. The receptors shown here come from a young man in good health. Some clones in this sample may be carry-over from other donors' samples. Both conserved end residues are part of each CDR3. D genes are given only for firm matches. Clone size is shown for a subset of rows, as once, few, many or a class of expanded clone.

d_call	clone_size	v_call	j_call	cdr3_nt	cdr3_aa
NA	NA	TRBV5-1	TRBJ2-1	TGCGCCAGCAGCTTGGGCGGGGATGGCTACAATGAGCAGTTCTTC	CASSLGGDGYNEQFF
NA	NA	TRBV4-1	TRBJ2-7	TGCGCCAGCAGTCTTTTGGGCGGGGACTCCTACGAGCAGTACTTC	CASSLLGGDSYEQYF
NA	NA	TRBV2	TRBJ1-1	TGTGCCAGCAGTGCCCAGAGCTATGAAGCTTTCTTT	CASSAQSYEAFF
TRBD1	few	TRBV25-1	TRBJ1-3	TGTGCCAGCAGTGAGGACAGGGCTGGAAACACCATATATTTT	CASSEDRAGNTIYF
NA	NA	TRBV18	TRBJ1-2	TGTGCCAGCTCCGACAGCCGGGGGGCCTATGGCTACACCTTC	CASSDSRGAYGYTF
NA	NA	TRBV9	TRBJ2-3	TGTGCCAGCAGCGTAAGTAGCGGAGGGTTGGATACGCAGTATTTT	CASSVSSGGLDTQYF
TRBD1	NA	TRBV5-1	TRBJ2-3	TGCGCCAGCTACCCCGGGACAGCAGCGAAAGATACGCAGTATTTT	CASYPGTAAKDTQYF
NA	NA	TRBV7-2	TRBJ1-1	TGTGCCAGCAGCTTCGATGGGACTGAAGCTTTCTTT	CASSFDGTEAFF
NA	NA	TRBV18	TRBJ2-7	TGTGCCAGCTCACCTTCACTGGGGGAGCAGTACTTC	CASSPSLGEQYF
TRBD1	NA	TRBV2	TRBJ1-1	TGTGCCAGCAGTAGACAGGGGAAGAACACTGAAGCTTTCTTT	CASSRQGKNTEAFF
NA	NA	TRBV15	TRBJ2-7	TGTGCCACCAGCAGAGTTGTCGGACACTACGAGCAGTACTTC	CATSRVVGHYEQYF
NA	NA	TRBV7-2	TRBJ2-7	TGTGCCAGCAGCACCCCTAGCACCCTCCGCGCCGAGCAGTACTTC	CASSTPSTLRAEQYF
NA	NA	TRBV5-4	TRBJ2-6	TGTGCCAGCAGCTTGGCGACAGGTTACTCTGGGGCCAACGTCCTGACTTTC	CASSLATGYSGANVLTF
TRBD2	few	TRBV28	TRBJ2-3	TGTGCCAGCAGCTTAGCGGGAGCCCCAGATACGCAGTATTTT	CASSLAGAPDTQYF
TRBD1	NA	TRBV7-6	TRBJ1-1	TGTGCCAGCAAGGCGGGACAGGGTAGATTAGGAAACACTGAAGCTTTCTTT	CASKAGQGRLGNTEAFF
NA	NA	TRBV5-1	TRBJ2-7	TGCGCCAGCAGCCCAGACAGTCGTTCCTACGAGCAGTACTTC	CASSPDSRSYEQYF
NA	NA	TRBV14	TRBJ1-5	TGTGCCAGCAGCCAATTCAGGGATCAGCCCCAGCATTTT	CASSQFRDQPQHF
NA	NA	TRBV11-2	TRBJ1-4	TGTGCCAGCAGCTTAAAGGAAAAACTGTTTTTT	CASSLKEKLFF
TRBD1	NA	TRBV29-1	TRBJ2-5	TGCAGCGCCCGGACAGGACAAGAGACCCAGTACTTC	CSARTGQETQYF
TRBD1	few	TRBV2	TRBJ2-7	TGTGCCAGTGGGACGGGACAGGGGATCCACGAGCAGTACTTC	CASGTGQGIHEQYF
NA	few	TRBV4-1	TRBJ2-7	TGCGCCAGCAGCCAAGATCTCGTGAGTGCCTTTTACGAGCAGTACTTC	CASSQDLVSAFYEQYF
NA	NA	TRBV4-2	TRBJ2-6	TGTGCCAGCAGCCATGCAGGGAACTCTGGGGCCAACGTCCTGACTTTC	CASSHAGNSGANVLTF
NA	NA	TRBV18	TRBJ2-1	TGTGCCAGCTCATTGGGCCCGGACAATGAGCAGTTCTTC	CASSLGPDNEQFF
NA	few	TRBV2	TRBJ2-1	TGTGCCAGCAGAGACAGTGGGGCTGGGAATGAGCAGTTCTTC	CASRDSGAGNEQFF
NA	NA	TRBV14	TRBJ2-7	TGTGCCAGCAGCCAAGACAGGACAGACGAGCAGTACTTC	CASSQDRTDEQYF
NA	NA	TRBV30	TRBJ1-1	TGTGCCTCCGTATCCGACGGGCGACGAACTGAAGCTTTCTTT	CASVSDGRRTEAFF
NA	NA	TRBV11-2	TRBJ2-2	TGTGCCAGCAGCTCCCTACGGGAAAACACCGGGGAGCTGTTTTTT	CASSSLRENTGELFF
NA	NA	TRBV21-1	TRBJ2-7	TGTGCCAGCGACGTGCGGGACGCCTACGAGCAGTACTTC	CASDVRDAYEQYF
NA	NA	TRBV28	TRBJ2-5	TGTGCCAGCAGCCCGATGTCCCTCCAAGAGACCCAGTACTTC	CASSPMSLQETQYF
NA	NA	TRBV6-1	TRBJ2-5	TGTGCCAGCAGTGAAGAGGTATGGGGGGAGGTCCAAGAGACCCAGTACTTC	CASSEEVWGEVQETQYF
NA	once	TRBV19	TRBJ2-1	TGTGCCAGTAGTCGGGTTGGGTCCTACAATGAGCAGTTCTTC	CASSRVGSYNEQFF
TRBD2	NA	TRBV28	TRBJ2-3	TGTGCCAGCAGTTTATGGGGACTAGCGGGGCGCACAGATACGCAGTATTTT	CASSLWGLAGRTDTQYF